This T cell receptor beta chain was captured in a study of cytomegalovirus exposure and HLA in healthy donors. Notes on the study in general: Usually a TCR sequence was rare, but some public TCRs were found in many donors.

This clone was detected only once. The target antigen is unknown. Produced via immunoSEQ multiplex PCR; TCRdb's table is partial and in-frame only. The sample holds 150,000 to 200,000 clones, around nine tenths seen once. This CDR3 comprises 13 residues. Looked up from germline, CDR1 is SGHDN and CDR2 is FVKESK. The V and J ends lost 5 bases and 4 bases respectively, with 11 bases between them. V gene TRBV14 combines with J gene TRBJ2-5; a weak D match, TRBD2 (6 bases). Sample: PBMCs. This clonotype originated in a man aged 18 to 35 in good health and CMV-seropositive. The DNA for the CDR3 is TGTGCCAGCAGCGTCTGGGGAGGAGAGACCCAGTACTTC. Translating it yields CASSVWGGETQYF.